This TCR beta chain was captured in a study of T cells in localized non-small cell lung cancer. The protocol was immunoSEQ multiplex PCR, while the TCRdb copy is restricted to in-frame clones and leaves out a portion. The profile shows about 24,000 clones, 80% to 95% of them singletons. V gave up 2 bases and J gave up 4 bases; unmatched junction bases: 9. This CDR3 region has 16 residues. Germline V gene data show CDR1 as PRHDT and CDR2 as FYEKMQ (reference sequence). The sample in question was peripheral blood, obtained before any cancer treatment. V is TRBV13 and J is TRBJ2-5; 8 positions agree with TRBD2. The TCR sequence derives from a woman aged 40-69 years with stage I lung adenocarcinoma. Written as DNA, the CDR3 is TGTGCCAGCAGCTTACGGGACCGGGAGGGGCGAGAGACCCAGTACTTC. Its protein product is CASSLRDREGRETQYF.